The 2 T cell receptor beta chains below come from one sample, sequenced in a study of regulatory T cells in long-lasting Graves disease (dated by TCRdb to about 2021). The library was produced with multiplex PCR. The data were produced on an Illumina HiSeq 4000. iRepertoire HTBI primers and Arm-PCR amplification of CDR3 regions were used to construct TCR beta libraries. TCRdb's own reprocessing of the public reads used fastp at Q25 and MiXCR and kept productive beta chains. Each record represents a unique CDR3 protein, reported with the most common genes and DNA among its rows. Across this sample there are about 440,000 distinct CDR3 sequences, with around 14% seen only once. The top ten constitute over 15% of the sample. In the paper's terms, the time point label means: newly diagnosed GD, antithyroid drugs for less than 3 months. For both TCR sequencing and RNA sequencing, RNA was extracted from PBMCs using TRIzol.

The sample also formed part of further work on T cells in Graves' hyperthyroidism and ophthalmopathy.

The material sequenced was peripheral blood mononuclear cells (PBMCs), taken at new diagnosis, from a patient treated with antithyroid drugs. The origin of the receptors is a woman aged 25-40 years with Graves disease. Donor details come from another sample of the same person, matched by shared clones.

This clonotype was counted ten times or more. The J gene is TRBJ2-4, the V gene TRBV7-9, with TRBD2 matching over 7 bases. Germline CDR1 SEHNR, CDR2 FQNEAQ (reference sequence). Trimming removed 2 bases from V and 2 bases from J; junction bases left unmatched: 9. CDR3 length: 17 amino acids. CDR3 sequence reads: CASSLFVGGDPKNIQYF. The CDR3 DNA reads TGTGCCAGCAGCTTATTCGTTGGGGGGGATCCCAAAAACATTCAGTACTTC. The full variable domain, completed using reference TRBV7-9 and TRBJ2-4, is DTGVSQNPRHKITKRGQNVTFRCDPISEHNRLYWYRQTLGQGPEFLTYFQNEAQLEKSRLLSDRFSAERPKGSFSTLEIQRTEQGDSAMYLCASSLFVGGDPKNIQYFGAGTRLSVL.

The J gene is TRBJ1-1, the V gene TRBV20-1; D is uncertain. This CDR3 contains 13 residues. V was trimmed by 3 bases and J by 4 bases, leaving 12 bases between them. Germline V gene data show CDR1 as DFQATT and CDR2 as SNEGSKA (reference sequence). The CDR3 nucleotides are TGCAGTGCTAGGGTCTTGGCGGGCACTGAAGCTTTCTTT. Protein product: CSARVLAGTEAFF.